These 11 T cell receptor beta chains were all obtained from the same sample, sequenced in a study of technical replicates of blood from several donors. Clones were read by immunoSEQ multiplex PCR, and TCRdb kept only the in-frame ones, dropping some. The sample records 60,000 to 90,000 clones, roughly 96% being singletons. Sequencing used T cells isolated from PBMCs. The receptors were sampled from a human donor in good health.

This chain links TRBV6-1 with TRBJ1-1; D is uncertain. Germline CDR1 MNHNS, CDR2 SASEGT. V was shortened by 4 bases and J by 0 bases, with 18 bases between the two germline ends. The CDR3 contains 17 residues. CDR3 region: CASSGSVSVSLNTEAFF. CDR3 bases: TGTGCCAGCAGTGGTTCAGTCTCAGTTAGCCTGAACACTGAAGCTTTCTTT.

The V gene is TRBV28, the J gene TRBJ2-7; 9 bases agree with TRBD1. The germline gives CDR1 MDHEN, CDR2 SYDVKM. This CDR3 is built from 17 residues. Losses at the gene ends were 7 bases for V and 3 bases for J; bases not matched to a gene: 16. CDR3 bases: TGTGCCAGCAACATTCGGGGACAGGGAGAGAGGGGCTACGAGCAGTACTTC. Translation gives CASNIRGQGERGYEQYF.

The chain uses TRBV9 and TRBJ2-1; TRBD2 aligns across 8 bases. The J segment lost 4 bases and the V segment lost 0 bases, leaving 9 bases of the junction unmatched. Germline V CDR1 and CDR2: SGDLS, YYNGEE. The CDR3 covers 17 residues. Here the CDR3 reads CASSVVEGLAPYNEQFF. The CDR3 nucleotides read TGTGCCAGCAGCGTAGTGGAAGGACTAGCCCCGTACAATGAGCAGTTCTTC.

The rearrangement joins TRBV19 to TRBJ1-1; weak D call: TRBD1 (5 bases). Trimming stripped 1 base from V and 5 bases from J, with 11 bases between. Germline loops: CDR1 LNHDA, CDR2 SQIVND (reference sequence). The CDR3 runs to 14 residues. The CDR3, as DNA: TGTGCCAGTAGTATAGGCCTGACAGATACTGAAGCTTTCTTT. Protein sequence: CASSIGLTDTEAFF. The full variable domain, its missing parts supplied by reference TRBV19 and TRBJ1-1, is DGGITQSPKYLFRKEGQNVTLSCEQNLNHDAMYWYRQDPGQGLRLIYYSQIVNDFQKGDIAEGYSVSREKKESFPLTVTSAQKNPTAFYLCASSIGLTDTEAFFGQGTRLTVV.

The chain joins TRBV5-1 to TRBJ2-5, with 7 positions matching TRBD2. Germline assignment: CDR1 SGHRS and CDR2 YFSETQ. This CDR3 is built from 14 residues. J was trimmed by 4 bases and V by 4 bases; bases with no gene match: 7. The CDR3 DNA follows: TGCGCCAGCAGCCGACTAGCCTCATCAGAGACCCAGTACTTC. It is translated as CASSRLASSETQYF.

This sequence joins TRBV2 and TRBJ1-1; no reliable D call. This CDR3 is built from 12 residues. Germline V gene data show CDR1 as SNHLY and CDR2 as FYNNEI. The germline V and J ends were trimmed by 4 bases and 3 bases, with 6 bases remaining between them. The CDR3 loop reads CASSVGDTEAFF. For the CDR3, the DNA is TGTGCCAGCAGTGTGGGAGACACTGAAGCTTTCTTT.

J is TRBJ1-1 and V is TRBV9; D is uncertain. CDR3 length: 15 amino acids. Trimming pared 6 bases from V and 4 bases from J, leaving 19 bases between. Germline-derived CDR1 and CDR2 are SGDLS and YYNGEE. The CDR3, as DNA: TGTGCCAGCACCCCCGGAGACTCAGTGGGCACTGAAGCTTTCTTT. This translates into CASTPGDSVGTEAFF.

CDR3 sequence reads: CASSTKTGDGTEAFF. The CDR3, as DNA: TGTGCCAGCAGCACCAAGACAGGGGATGGCACTGAAGCTTTCTTT. V gene TRBV7-9 combines with J gene TRBJ1-1, with 8 nucleotides matching TRBD1. The CDR3 consists of 15 residues. Germline V CDR1 and CDR2: SEHNR, FQNEAQ (reference sequence). The V and J ends lost 5 bases and 4 bases, in that order; junction bases with no gene match: 9.

V usage is TRBV21-1 and J usage is TRBJ1-2; the table's D call of TRBD1 was not tested on the DNA. TRBV21-1 is annotated as a pseudogene. The CDR3 covers 12 residues. CDR3 sequence (DNA): TGTGCCAGCAGCACGGCAGGGGGAGGCTACACCTTC. Translation gives CASSTAGGGYTF.

The J gene is TRBJ2-1, the V gene TRBV27; D is uncertain. Trimming removed 6 bases at V and 5 bases at J, with 5 bases between. The CDR3 is 11 residues long. CDR1 and CDR2 (germline): MNHEY, SMNVEV (reference sequence). CDR3 in amino acids: CASSHHNEQFF. The CDR3 DNA is TGTGCCAGCAGCCATCACAATGAGCAGTTCTTC.

The chain has TRBV9 and TRBJ2-7; 10 nucleotides align to TRBD2. Losses at the gene ends were 0 bases for V and 6 bases for J; bases not matched to a gene: 9. The CDR3 sequence is 16 residues long. Per the germline V gene, CDR1 is SGDLS and CDR2 is YYNGEE. This chain's CDR3 is CASSVGEREGPSEQYF. The CDR3 nucleotides are TGTGCCAGCAGCGTAGGCGAGCGGGAGGGCCCCTCCGAGCAGTACTTC.